This TCR beta chain was recovered during a study of tumor-infiltrating lymphocytes in primary liver carcinoma. Study details: Patients included men and women of 30 to 69 years. The study obtained roughly 3.5 to 7.13 million productive TCRbeta reads per sample, similar across tissue types.

Study findings and constraints: Less overlap was seen in tumor-adjacent and tumor-blood pairs than in tumor region pairs.

From unsorted bulk tissue weighing about 20-32 mg, DNA and RNA were co-extracted. The cohort consisted of patients whose primary liver carcinoma was surgically resected. Total RNA amounting to 500 ng was the source from which TCR beta cDNA was made with a constant-region primer. Amplification in three nested multiplex PCR rounds with slightly modified ARM-PCR gave rise to TCR beta libraries. Use of TRBV1-TRBV30 forward primers with a C-beta reverse primer characterized the first two PCR rounds, which lasted about 11 cycles each. A single record per CDR3 protein comes from TCRdb applying MiXCR to the multiplex PCR reads. The sample has more than 30,000 distinct CDR3 sequences; roughly 74% are singletons. Germline V gives CDR1 MNHNS, CDR2 SASEGT. This CDR3 comprises 14 residues. As regards this clonotype: Its antigen is undetermined. The junction shows a germline mismatch at one end, possibly a read error.

This chain links TRBV6-1 with TRBJ2-5; tentative D call: TRBD2 (6 bases). The sequence was collected from a man aged 35 to 55 with primary liver carcinoma and hepatitis B virus infection. Material: tumor-adjacent normal liver tissue. CDR3 amino acids: CASSEEEGWETQYF. CDR3 nucleotide sequence: TGTGCAAGCAGTGAAGAGGAGGGGTGGGAGACCCAGTACTTC.